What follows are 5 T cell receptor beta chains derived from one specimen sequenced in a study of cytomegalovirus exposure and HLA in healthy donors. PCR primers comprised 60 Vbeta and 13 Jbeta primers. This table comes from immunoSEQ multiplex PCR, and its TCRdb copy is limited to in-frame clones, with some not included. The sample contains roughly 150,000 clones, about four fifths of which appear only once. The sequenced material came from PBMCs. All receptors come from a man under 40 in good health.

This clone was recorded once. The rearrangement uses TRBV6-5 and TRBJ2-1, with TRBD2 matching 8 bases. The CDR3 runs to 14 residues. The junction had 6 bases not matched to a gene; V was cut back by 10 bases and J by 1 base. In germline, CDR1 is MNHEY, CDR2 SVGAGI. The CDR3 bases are TGTGCCACCCACGGGGGGGGGTCCTACAATGAGCAGTTCTTC. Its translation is CATHGGGSYNEQFF.

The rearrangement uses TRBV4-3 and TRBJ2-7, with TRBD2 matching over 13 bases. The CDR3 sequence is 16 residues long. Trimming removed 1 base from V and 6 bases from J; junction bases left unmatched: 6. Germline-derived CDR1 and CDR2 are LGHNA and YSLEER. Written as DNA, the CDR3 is TGCGCCAGCAGCCAAGCGAGACTAGCGGGAGGTAGCGAGCAGTACTTC. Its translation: CASSQARLAGGSEQYF.

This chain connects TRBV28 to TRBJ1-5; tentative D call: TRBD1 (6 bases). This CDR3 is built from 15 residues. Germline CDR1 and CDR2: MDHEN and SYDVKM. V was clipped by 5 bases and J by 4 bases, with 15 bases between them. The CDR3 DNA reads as TGTGCCAGCAGTATTCCGGGGGGGCTGAATCAGCCCCAGCATTTT. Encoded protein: CASSIPGGLNQPQHF.

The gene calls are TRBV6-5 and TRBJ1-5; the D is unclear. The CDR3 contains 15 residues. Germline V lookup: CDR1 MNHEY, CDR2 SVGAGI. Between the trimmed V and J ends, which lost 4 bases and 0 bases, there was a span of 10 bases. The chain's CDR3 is CASSSRPGSNQPQHF. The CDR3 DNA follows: TGTGCCAGCAGTTCCAGACCAGGTAGCAATCAGCCCCAGCATTTT.

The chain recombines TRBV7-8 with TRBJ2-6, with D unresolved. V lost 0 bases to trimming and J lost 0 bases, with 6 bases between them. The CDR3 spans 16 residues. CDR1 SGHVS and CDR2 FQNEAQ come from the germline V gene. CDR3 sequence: CASSLAGYSGANVLTF. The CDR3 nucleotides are TGTGCCAGCAGCTTAGCCGGTTACTCTGGGGCCAACGTCCTGACTTTC.